This T cell receptor (beta chain) was found in a study of regulatory T cells in long-lasting Graves disease. Across the whole study: Antithyroid drug use was under 3 months in newly diagnosed Graves' patients.

Building of the TCR beta libraries involved iRepertoire HTBI primers and Arm-PCR of CDR3 regions. TCRdb called the multiplex PCR reads again in MiXCR, with one record for every CDR3 protein. The sample carries about 530,000 distinct CDR3 sequences, about 16% recorded once. Indicated time point: newly diagnosed GD, antithyroid drugs for less than 3 months. Making the TCR library involved RNA that had been extracted from PBMCs. Investigators report Graves' disease was diagnosed under American Thyroid Association guidelines. A peripheral blood sample, roughly 8.5 milliliters in volume, was drawn into EDTA tubes. Germline V gene sequence: CDR1 LGHDT, CDR2 YNNKEL (reference sequence). The V and J ends lost 0 bases and 4 bases respectively, with 10 bases between them. This CDR3 spans 15 amino acids. Concerning this clonotype: A much larger clone is a single base away; this may be a read error. No conserved phenylalanine or tryptophan ends this CDR3, so it is likely a read error.

These data also formed part of another study, on T cells in Graves' hyperthyroidism and ophthalmopathy. That publication notes: The HTBI primer set drove a first-round RT-PCR of the TCR CDR3.

The chain uses TRBV3-1 and TRBJ1-5, with D possibly being TRBD1 (5 bases). This TCR derives from a woman aged 35 to 59 with Graves disease. The input for sequencing was peripheral blood mononuclear cells (PBMCs), taken at new diagnosis, from a patient treated with antithyroid drugs. This chain's CDR3 is CASSQEYGGNQPQHS. The CDR3 region has the DNA TGTGCCAGCAGCCAAGAGTACGGGGGGAATCAGCCCCAGCATTCT.